This is a list of T cell receptor beta chains from one sample in a study of blood T cell repertoires in COVID-19. Assay: immunoSEQ multiplex PCR; the TCRdb copy retains only in-frame clones and omits some. The sample holds just under 85,000 clones, 83% seen once. The sequenced sample consisted of peripheral blood. Every receptor here comes from a woman older than 75 with acute or convalescent COVID-19. Each CDR3 is given without its conserved first and last residue.

v_call: TRBV3-1/TRBV3-2; cdr3_length: 14; j_call: TRBJ2-1; cdr3_aa: ASSPAGTGGYNEQF
v_call: TRBV30; cdr3_length: 11; j_call: TRBJ2-6; cdr3_aa: AWRYSGANVLT
v_call: TRBV7-6; cdr3_length: 13; j_call: TRBJ2-7; cdr3_aa: ASSSAGLASYEQY
v_call: TRBV12-5; cdr3_length: 12; j_call: TRBJ2-2; cdr3_aa: ASGTGQGSGELF
v_call: TRBV4-3; cdr3_length: 12; j_call: TRBJ2-2; cdr3_aa: ASSQTTGFVELF
v_call: TRBV2; cdr3_length: 10; j_call: TRBJ2-7; cdr3_aa: ASSEKLVRQY
v_call: TRBV7-2; cdr3_length: 14; j_call: TRBJ2-2; cdr3_aa: ASSLLAGGNTGELF
v_call: TRBV7-7; cdr3_length: 12; j_call: TRBJ2-2; cdr3_aa: ASSSTGNTGELF
v_call: TRBV3-1/TRBV3-2; cdr3_length: 11; j_call: TRBJ1-2; cdr3_aa: ASSPTGSYGYT
v_call: TRBV4-2; cdr3_length: 13; j_call: TRBJ2-7; cdr3_aa: ASSQGVDNSYEQY
v_call: TRBV4-2; cdr3_length: 14; j_call: TRBJ2-3; cdr3_aa: ASSQEAGPGTDTQY
v_call: TRBV11-3; cdr3_length: 13; j_call: TRBJ2-1; cdr3_aa: ASSPAGSSYNEQF
v_call: TRBV27; cdr3_length: 18; j_call: TRBJ2-5; cdr3_aa: ASTRTGGAVAGRLGETQY
v_call: TRBV2; cdr3_length: 13; j_call: TRBJ2-1; cdr3_aa: ASRIRDRGINEQF
v_call: TRBV19; cdr3_length: 13; j_call: TRBJ2-3; cdr3_aa: ASSITGSSSDTQY
v_call: TRBV24-1; cdr3_length: 11; j_call: TRBJ2-5; cdr3_aa: ATSAGDVETQY
v_call: TRBV2; cdr3_length: 13; j_call: TRBJ2-5; cdr3_aa: ASSDSRSDLETQY
v_call: TRBV11-2; cdr3_length: 13; j_call: TRBJ2-5; cdr3_aa: ASSQTSGGGETQY
v_call: TRBV5-1; cdr3_length: 12; j_call: TRBJ2-4; cdr3_aa: ASSLTGVKNIQY
v_call: TRBV2; cdr3_length: 14; j_call: TRBJ1-6; cdr3_aa: ASRWTGPGPDSPLH
v_call: TRBV7-9; cdr3_length: 12; j_call: TRBJ2-7; cdr3_aa: ASSRTGSSYEQY
v_call: TRBV10-2; cdr3_length: 11; j_call: TRBJ1-5; cdr3_aa: ASSSDNYQPQH
v_call: TRBV9; cdr3_length: 14; j_call: TRBJ2-3; cdr3_aa: ASSVGGSGYTDTQY
v_call: TRBV5-4; cdr3_length: 11; j_call: TRBJ2-5; cdr3_aa: ASSPDRDETQY
v_call: TRBV10-2; cdr3_length: 12; j_call: TRBJ2-5; cdr3_aa: ASGGVAGGETQY
v_call: TRBV5-1; cdr3_length: 13; j_call: TRBJ2-3; cdr3_aa: ASSLGQGSTDTQY
v_call: TRBV6-5; cdr3_length: 11; j_call: TRBJ2-5; cdr3_aa: ASSRTRKETQY
v_call: TRBV24-1; cdr3_length: 14; j_call: TRBJ2-3; cdr3_aa: ATSDASETGTDTQY
v_call: TRBV9; cdr3_length: 12; j_call: TRBJ1-2; cdr3_aa: ASSVDQTRGGYT
v_call: TRBV7-8; cdr3_length: 12; j_call: TRBJ2-7; cdr3_aa: ASSLGRQGHEQY
v_call: TRBV7-8; cdr3_length: 13; j_call: TRBJ2-5; cdr3_aa: ASSNEGRDQETQY
v_call: TRBV19; cdr3_length: 13; j_call: TRBJ1-1; cdr3_aa: ASSMGGGASTEAF
v_call: TRBV2; cdr3_length: 12; j_call: TRBJ1-1; cdr3_aa: ASSRPGTGEEAF
v_call: TRBV3-1/TRBV3-2; cdr3_length: 12; j_call: TRBJ1-3; cdr3_aa: ASSQGGSGNTIY
v_call: TRBV28; cdr3_length: 12; j_call: TRBJ2-7; cdr3_aa: ASRAGTGWYEQY
v_call: TRBV16; cdr3_length: 13; j_call: TRBJ2-1; cdr3_aa: ASSQSSGSYNEQF
v_call: TRBV11-1; cdr3_length: 17; j_call: TRBJ2-1; cdr3_aa: ASSLAPSGAPWTYNEQF
v_call: TRBV7-3; cdr3_length: 11; j_call: TRBJ1-2; cdr3_aa: ASSQGSDYGYT
v_call: TRBV11-1; cdr3_length: 13; j_call: TRBJ2-4; cdr3_aa: ASSLVGSGSDIQY
v_call: TRBV28; cdr3_length: 12; j_call: TRBJ1-5; cdr3_aa: ASSLMTENQPQH
v_call: TRBV7-2; cdr3_length: 13; j_call: TRBJ1-5; cdr3_aa: ASSLSGGVGQPQH
v_call: TRBV7-8; cdr3_length: 12; j_call: TRBJ1-4; cdr3_aa: ASSMTGINEKLF
v_call: TRBV24-1; cdr3_length: 14; j_call: TRBJ2-1; cdr3_aa: ATSTGLALAYNEQF
v_call: TRBV7-8; cdr3_length: 11; j_call: TRBJ2-1; cdr3_aa: ASNPPQGEKQF
v_call: TRBV28; cdr3_length: 12; j_call: TRBJ2-3; cdr3_aa: ASSLGQGGDTQY
v_call: TRBV7-8; cdr3_length: 13; j_call: TRBJ2-7; cdr3_aa: ASSRTRTARYEQY
v_call: TRBV6-6; cdr3_length: 11; j_call: TRBJ1-1; cdr3_aa: ASSYGLGTEAF
v_call: TRBV2; cdr3_length: 12; j_call: TRBJ2-5; cdr3_aa: ASSEGSVQETQY
v_call: TRBV5-1; cdr3_length: 11; j_call: TRBJ2-5; cdr3_aa: ASSLRLAETQY
v_call: TRBV24-1; cdr3_length: 9; j_call: TRBJ2-7; cdr3_aa: ATSAGYEQY
v_call: TRBV3-1/TRBV3-2; cdr3_length: 15; j_call: TRBJ2-1; cdr3_aa: ASSQDHRREGYNEQF